The 27 T cell receptor beta chains listed next were all sequenced from one sample in a study of cytomegalovirus exposure and HLA in healthy donors. Repertoires were generated with immunoSEQ multiplex PCR, while TCRdb's copy carries only in-frame clones and drops some. The sample holds approximately 130,000 clones, 70% to 90% seen once. Sequenced sample: PBMCs. These receptors were obtained from a woman between 18 and 29 years old in good health and CMV-seronegative.

This chain connects TRBV6-1 to TRBJ2-3; no reliable D call. Per the germline V gene, CDR1 is MNHNS and CDR2 is SASEGT. The length of the CDR3 is 15 residues. The ends were cut back, 2 bases at V and 4 bases at J, with 13 bases in the middle. CDR3 sequence (DNA): TGTGCCAGCAGTGAATTGTCAATTTCAGCAGATACGCAGTATTTT. Protein product: CASSELSISADTQYF.

The rearrangement uses TRBV2 and TRBJ2-7, with 8 bases lining up with TRBD1. After removal of 5 bases from V and 4 bases from J, the junction contained 4 bases not matched to a gene. CDR1 and CDR2 (germline): SNHLY, FYNNEI. The CDR3 is 13 residues long. The CDR3 is CASSTYRGYEQYF. For the CDR3, the DNA is TGTGCCAGCAGTACATACAGGGGGTACGAGCAGTACTTC. The complete variable domain, with remaining parts taken from reference TRBV2 and TRBJ2-7, reads EPEVTQTPSHQVTQMGQEVILRCVPISNHLYFYWYRQILGQKVEFLVSFYNNEISEKSEIFDDQFSVERPDGSNFTLKIRSTKLEDSAMYFCASSTYRGYEQYFGPGTRLTVT.

The chain uses TRBV2 and TRBJ1-1; tentatively, D is TRBD1 (5 bases). The CDR3 spans 15 residues. V lost 8 bases and J lost 1, with 17 bases in between. The germline V gene encodes CDR1 SNHLY and CDR2 FYNNEI. The CDR3 loop is CASFPEEQENTEAFF. The DNA of the CDR3 is TGTGCCAGCTTCCCCGAGGAACAGGAGAACACTGAAGCTTTCTTT.

This clone was seen only once. The chain carries TRBV5-5 and TRBJ2-1; 11 bases map to TRBD2. V was pared by 4 bases and J by 6 bases, with 9 bases of the junction left unmatched. Germline V lookup: CDR1 SGHKS, CDR2 YYEKEE (reference sequence). The CDR3 totals 16 residues. CDR3 in amino acids: CASSPRLAGTSNEQFF. CDR3 DNA: TGTGCCAGCAGCCCGCGACTAGCGGGAACGTCCAATGAGCAGTTCTTC. Full variable domain (remainder filled in from reference TRBV5-5 and TRBJ2-1): DAGVTQSPTHLIKTRGQQVTLRCSPISGHKSVSWYQQVLGQGPQFIFQYYEKEERGRGNFPDRFSARQFPNYSSELNVNALLLGDSALYLCASSPRLAGTSNEQFFGPGTRLTVL.

Here the CDR3 reads CASSERQGSNEKLFF. CDR3 DNA: TGTGCCAGCAGCGAAAGACAGGGCTCTAATGAAAAACTGTTTTTT. V is TRBV5-8 and J is TRBJ1-4; TRBD1 matches 7 bases. Trimming cost V 4 bases and J 3 bases; bases outside gene matches: 6. The germline gives CDR1 SGHTS, CDR2 YDEGEE. The CDR3 has 15 residues. Full variable domain (remainder filled in from reference TRBV5-8 and TRBJ1-4): EAGVTQSPTHLIKTRGQQATLRCSPISGHTSVYWYQQALGLGLQFLLWYDEGEERNRGNFPPRFSGRQFPNYSSELNVNALELEDSALYLCASSERQGSNEKLFFGSGTQLSVL.

The chain employs TRBV9 and TRBJ2-5; the match to TRBD2 covers 10 bases. There are 15 residues in the CDR3. Per germline, CDR1 SGDLS and CDR2 YYNGEE. V gave up 4 bases and J gave up 5 bases; unmatched junction bases: 8. The DNA of the CDR3 is TGTGCCAGCAGCCCGAGCGGGGGGGCCGTGGAGACCCAGTACTTC. This sequence encodes CASSPSGGAVETQYF.

The chain carries TRBV5-6 and TRBJ2-7, with 8 bases lining up with TRBD1. Germline assignment: CDR1 SGHDT and CDR2 YYEEEE. This CDR3 comprises 14 residues. V shed 3 bases and J 2 bases; nucleotides not matched to a gene: 4. The CDR3 loop reads CASSSDRVAYEQYF. CDR3 DNA: TGTGCCAGCAGCTCGGACAGGGTCGCCTACGAGCAGTACTTC.

About this clone: This same CDR3 is encoded by further DNA sequences in the sample. The gene calls are TRBV5-1 and TRBJ2-7, with D possibly being TRBD1 (6 bases). The CDR3 extends over 12 amino acids. V was cut by 5 bases and J by 0 bases, with 6 bases left in between. From germline, CDR1 is SGHRS and CDR2 YFSETQ. DNA for the CDR3: TGCGCCAGCAGGGACAGCTCCTACGAGCAGTACTTC. Translation gives CASRDSSYEQYF. Supplemented by reference TRBV5-1 and TRBJ2-7, the full variable domain reads KAGVTQTPRYLIKTRGQQVTLSCSPISGHRSVSWYQQTPGQGLQFLFEYFSETQRNKGNFPGRFSGRQFSNSRSEMNVSTLELGDSALYLCASRDSSYEQYFGPGTRLTVT.

The chain recombines TRBV19 with TRBJ1-5; tentative D call: TRBD1 (5 bases). CDR3 length equals 16 residues. V was cut by 4 bases and J by 4 bases, with 17 bases left in between. The V gene's germline CDR1 is LNHDA and CDR2 SQIVND (reference sequence). CDR3 in DNA: TGTGCCAGTAGTAAGACAGTCCGTTTTGGAAATCAGCCCCAGCATTTT. As protein: CASSKTVRFGNQPQHF.

V is TRBV5-1 and J is TRBJ2-7; 7 bases line up with TRBD1. The CDR3 sequence is 16 residues long. The germline V gene has CDR1 SGHRS and CDR2 YFSETQ. J gave up 4 bases and V 4 bases, and 14 bases lay outside the gene matches. The CDR3 reads CASSRSEGQPTYEQYF. The CDR3 DNA follows: TGCGCCAGCAGCCGTAGCGAGGGACAGCCCACGTACGAGCAGTACTTC.

The chain links TRBV9 to TRBJ1-1; 8 bases are shared with TRBD1. The CDR3 spans 14 residues. Per the germline V gene, CDR1 is SGDLS and CDR2 is YYNGEE. V was clipped by 4 bases and J by 4 bases; unmatched bases: 6. The CDR3 spells CASSTQGGGTEAFF. In nucleotides, the CDR3 is TGTGCCAGCAGCACACAGGGGGGAGGCACTGAAGCTTTCTTT.

Only one count was recorded for this clone. The chain is built from TRBV9 and TRBJ2-1, with a possible D match to TRBD2 (6 bases). The V end was cut by 4 bases, the J end by 3 bases, with 14 bases between. Per germline, CDR1 SGDLS and CDR2 YYNGEE. CDR3 length: 15 residues. CDR3 protein: CASSRRDSDYNEQFF. CDR3 in DNA: TGTGCCAGCAGCCGTCGGGACTCCGACTACAATGAGCAGTTCTTC.

The CDR3 region is CASAGTSSGETQYF. The CDR3 coding sequence is TGCGCCAGTGCGGGGACTAGCTCTGGGGAGACCCAGTACTTC. The chain combines TRBV5-1 with TRBJ2-5, with TRBD2 matching over 9 bases. The V segment lost 8 bases and the J segment 5 bases; nucleotides outside the gene matches: 10. The germline CDR1 and CDR2 sequences are SGHRS and YFSETQ. There are 14 residues in the CDR3.

This clone showed up just once. This CDR3 is also generated by other DNA sequences in the sample. The V gene is TRBV4-2, the J gene TRBJ2-2; 8 nucleotides align to TRBD2. The CDR3 runs to 17 residues. Trimming cost V 0 bases and J 2 bases; bases outside gene matches: 5. From germline, CDR1 is LGHNA and CDR2 YNFKEQ. DNA for the CDR3: TGTGCCAGCAGCCAAGACCTAGCGGGCGTTAACACCGGGGAGCTGTTTTTT. Protein: CASSQDLAGVNTGELFF.

V and J are TRBV11-3 and TRBJ2-7, with D tentatively TRBD1 (6 bases). Trimming stripped 1 base from V and 0 bases from J, with 10 bases between. Per germline, CDR1 SGHNT and CDR2 YENEEA. CDR3 length: 15 amino acids. CDR3: CASSLGWDNSYEQYF. DNA for the CDR3: TGTGCCAGCAGCTTAGGGTGGGACAACTCCTACGAGCAGTACTTC.

The V gene is TRBV28, the J gene TRBJ2-7; D is unclear. The germline V and J ends were trimmed by 5 bases and 5 bases, with 19 bases remaining between them. The CDR3 extends over 15 amino acids. The V gene's germline CDR1 is MDHEN and CDR2 SYDVKM. As DNA, the CDR3 is TGTGCCAGCAGTCCACGTTCCCCTCGCGAGAACGAGCAGTACTTC. Translation gives CASSPRSPRENEQYF.

Concerning this clone: A junction end diverges from the germline sequence, so it may reflect a read error. V and J are TRBV2 and TRBJ2-2; D is perhaps TRBD1 (5 bases). This CDR3 contains 13 residues. Per germline, CDR1 SNHLY and CDR2 FYNNEI. The DNA for the CDR3 is TGTGTCAGCATCGGACAGAACACCGGGGAGCTGTTTTTT. Translated: CVSIGQNTGELFF.

The CDR3 DNA reads TGTGCCTCGGCCGGGACAGGGTTCGCAGATACGCAGTATTTT. Residues: CASAGTGFADTQYF. The chain is built from TRBV10-3 and TRBJ2-3, with 9 positions matching TRBD1. Germline lookup yields CDR1 ENHRY and CDR2 SYGVKD. The V gene end was trimmed by 11 bases and the J gene end by 4 bases; junction bases not matched to a gene: 10. The CDR3 length is 14 residues.

CDR3 in amino acids: CASSQVGTTGTLNEKLFF. As DNA, the CDR3 is TGCGCCAGCAGCCAAGTGGGGACGACCGGGACACTTAATGAAAAACTGTTTTTT. The V gene is TRBV4-1, the J gene TRBJ1-4; perhaps TRBD1 as D (6 bases). Trimming left V 1 base short and J 4 bases short, with 19 bases between. Germline assignment: CDR1 MGHRA and CDR2 YSYEKL. The CDR3 contains 18 residues.

The J gene is TRBJ2-3, the V gene TRBV5-5; D possibly corresponds to TRBD1 (5 bases). Germline values: CDR1 SGHKS, CDR2 YYEKEE (reference sequence). Deletions cut 0 bases from V and 7 bases from J, with 15 bases between. The CDR3 runs to 15 residues. The CDR3 loop reads CASSLGEGVSHTQYF. The CDR3, as DNA: TGTGCCAGCAGCTTGGGGGAAGGGGTTTCACATACGCAGTATTTT.

CDR3 protein: CASSPGLAYTYNEQFF. The CDR3 DNA is TGTGCCAGCAGCCCGGGACTAGCCTACACCTACAATGAGCAGTTCTTC. The genes are TRBV11-3 and TRBJ2-1; TRBD2 agrees at 9 bases. The CDR3 has 16 amino acids. Germline CDR1 SGHNT, CDR2 YENEEA. Trimming took 5 bases from V and 2 from J; bases not matched to a gene: 7. Using reference TRBV11-3 and TRBJ2-1 for the parts outside the CDR3, the full variable domain is EAGVVQSPRYKIIEKKQPVAFWCNPISGHNTLYWYLQNLGQGPELLIRYENEEAVDDSQLPKDRFSAERLKGVDSTLKIQPAELGDSAVYLCASSPGLAYTYNEQFFGPGTRLTVL.

CDR3 loop: CASSTDSLNTEAFF. CDR3 sequence (DNA): TGTGCCAGCAGCACGGACAGCCTGAACACTGAAGCTTTCTTT. V and J are TRBV5-5 and TRBJ1-1; a possible D gene is TRBD1 (6 bases). Germline assignment: CDR1 SGHKS and CDR2 YYEKEE (reference sequence). The CDR3 contains 14 residues. V shed 4 bases and J shed 0 bases, with 10 bases lying between them.

This chain links TRBV7-2 with TRBJ1-5; D remains unclear. Trimming pared 3 bases from V and 3 bases from J, leaving 3 bases between. The CDR3 length is 12 residues. Germline CDR1 is SGHTA and CDR2 is FQGNSA. The CDR3 sequence: CASSFYNQPQHF. The CDR3 DNA is TGTGCCAGCAGCTTCTACAATCAGCCCCAGCATTTT. Variable domain in full (rest from reference TRBV7-2 and TRBJ1-5): GAGVSQSPSNKVTEKGKDVELRCDPISGHTALYWYRQSLGQGLEFLIYFQGNSAPDKSGLPSDRFSAERTGGSVSTLTIQRTQQEDSAVYLCASSFYNQPQHFGDGTRLSIL.

The chain links TRBV7-6 to TRBJ2-1; TRBD2 matches at 15 bases. CDR1 is SGHVS, CDR2 FNYEAQ, per germline. J lost 10 bases, V lost 5 bases, and 9 bases had no gene match. The length of the CDR3 is 16 residues. In nucleotides, the CDR3 is TGTGCCAGCAGCGCATCCGGGACTAGCGGGGGGTTAGAGCAGTTCTTC. Protein: CASSASGTSGGLEQFF.

This rearrangement joins TRBV9 to TRBJ1-1; unclear D gene. Germline V lookup: CDR1 SGDLS, CDR2 YYNGEE. This CDR3 spans 14 amino acids. V lost 4 bases and J lost 0, with 10 bases in between. CDR3 DNA sequence: TGTGCCAGCAGCCCCGGGAGTATGAACACTGAAGCTTTCTTT. The encoded protein is CASSPGSMNTEAFF.

The chain links TRBV28 to TRBJ2-1, with TRBD2 matching over 15 bases. Germline V lookup: CDR1 MDHEN, CDR2 SYDVKM. The length of the CDR3 is 15 residues. With V trimmed by 8 bases and J by 8 bases, 7 bases remained unmatched. CDR3: CASLSGTSGRYEQFF. The CDR3 DNA follows: TGTGCCAGCCTGTCCGGGACTAGCGGGAGGTATGAGCAGTTCTTC.

V is TRBV7-6 and J is TRBJ2-1; a possible D gene is TRBD1 (5 bases). Germline V CDR1 and CDR2: SGHVS, FNYEAQ. Trimming took off 2 bases at V and 8 bases at J, with 16 bases between the two ends. The CDR3 loop spans 15 amino acids. The CDR3 protein is CASSLRTGHNDEQFF. The DNA of the CDR3 is TGTGCCAGCAGCTTACGAACAGGTCATAACGATGAGCAGTTCTTC.